One and the same sample provided the 32 T cell receptor beta chains below, sequenced in a study of cytomegalovirus exposure and HLA in healthy donors. Primers for the PCR totalled 60 Vbeta and 13 Jbeta. Assay used: immunoSEQ multiplex PCR; TCRdb lists only in-frame clones, some missing. The sample is made up of about 75,000 clones, and the top ten hold more than 2.5% of it. The sequencing sample was made of PBMCs. All receptors derive from a man in his forties in good health and CMV-seronegative.

The chain joins TRBV6-5 to TRBJ1-1; TRBD1 matches at 7 bases. The CDR3 consists of 14 residues. V was clipped by 5 bases and J by 1 base; unmatched bases: 4. The germline CDR1 and CDR2 sequences are MNHEY and SVGAGI. CDR3 region: CASSLTGSNTEAFF. The CDR3 DNA sequence: TGTGCCAGCAGTCTGACAGGGTCGAACACTGAAGCTTTCTTT.

The rearrangement links TRBV7-9 to TRBJ1-2; tentatively, D is TRBD1 (6 bases). V shed 4 bases and J shed 7 bases, with 16 bases lying between them. The CDR3 has 14 residues. Germline V gene data show CDR1 as SEHNR and CDR2 as FQNEAQ (reference sequence). The CDR3 loop reads CASSSRGGLGGYTF. The CDR3 nucleotides read TGTGCCAGCAGCTCGAGGGGGGGCTTGGGTGGCTACACCTTC.

J is TRBJ2-1 and V is TRBV9, with 9 bases matching TRBD2. V gave up 9 bases and J gave up 6 bases; unmatched junction bases: 7. The germline gives CDR1 SGDLS, CDR2 YYNGEE. The CDR3 has 13 amino acids. As DNA, the CDR3 is TGTGCCACCGGGACTAGCCCCGGCAATGAGCAGTTCTTC. Its protein is CATGTSPGNEQFF. Full variable domain (remainder filled in from reference TRBV9 and TRBJ2-1): DSGVTQTPKHLITATGQRVTLRCSPRSGDLSVYWYQQSLDQGLQFLIQYYNGEERAKGNILERFSAQQFPDLHSELNLSSLELGDSALYFCATGTSPGNEQFFGPGTRLTVL.

The V gene is TRBV13, the J gene TRBJ1-1, with 7 bases aligning to TRBD1. The CDR3 has 13 residues. Trimming cost V 5 bases and J 6 bases; bases outside gene matches: 6. Germline lookup yields CDR1 PRHDT and CDR2 FYEKMQ (reference sequence). The DNA of the CDR3 is TGTGCCAGCAGCCAACTAGACAGGGCTGAAGCTTTCTTT. It yields the protein CASSQLDRAEAFF.

The chain employs TRBV7-3 and TRBJ2-5, with 8 bases aligning to TRBD1. The CDR3 length is 13 residues. Losses at the gene ends were 5 bases for V and 5 bases for J; bases not matched to a gene: 4. Looked up from germline, CDR1 is SGHTA and CDR2 is FQGTGA. CDR3 region: CASSRTGSETQYF. The CDR3 coding sequence is TGTGCCAGCAGCCGGACAGGGTCGGAGACCCAGTACTTC. Drawing the rest from reference TRBV7-3 and TRBJ2-5, the complete variable domain is GAGVSQTPSNKVTEKGKYVELRCDPISGHTALYWYRQSLGQGPEFLIYFQGTGAADDSGLPNDRFFAVRPEGSVSTLKIQRTERGDSAVYLCASSRTGSETQYFGPGTRLLVL.

The genes are TRBV18 and TRBJ2-3; D perhaps matches TRBD1 (6 bases). Germline CDR1 KGHSH, CDR2 LQKENI. V shed 3 bases and J shed 1 base, with 17 bases lying between them. CDR3 length: 17 amino acids. The CDR3 here is CASSPPRGGGGTDTQYF. The CDR3 DNA reads TGTGCCAGCTCACCGCCCCGAGGGGGTGGGGGCACAGATACGCAGTATTTT.

The rearrangement links TRBV10-2 to TRBJ2-1; the D is unclear. Trimming left V 5 bases short and J 7 bases short, with 9 bases between. The length of the CDR3 is 12 residues. Germline V gene data show CDR1 as WSHSY and CDR2 as SAAADI. The CDR3 here is CASSRVSNEQFF. The CDR3 DNA reads TGCGCCAGCAGTCGGGTTTCGAATGAGCAGTTCTTC.

The V gene is TRBV21-1, the J gene TRBJ2-7; the table's D call of TRBD2 was not tested on the DNA. TRBV21-1 represents a pseudogene. The CDR3 has 16 residues. The CDR3 loop is CASSKAGRGLIYEQYF. The CDR3 nucleotides read TGTGCCAGCAGCAAAGCCGGGCGGGGGCTAATCTACGAGCAGTACTTC.

J is TRBJ1-1 and V is TRBV30, with 7 bases fitting TRBD1. The V and J ends lost 1 base and 3 bases, in that order; junction bases with no gene match: 2. The CDR3 length is 13 residues. Germline V gene lookup returns CDR1 GTSNPN and CDR2 SVGIG (reference sequence). CDR3 nucleotide sequence: TGTGCCTGGAGTGCTACAGGGGACACTGAAGCTTTCTTT. It specifies CAWSATGDTEAFF.

This sequence joins TRBV10-3 and TRBJ2-5; 14 bases map to TRBD2. CDR1 is ENHRY, CDR2 SYGVKD, per germline. The CDR3 sequence is 16 residues long. V was pared by 6 bases and J by 2 bases, with 5 bases of the junction left unmatched. CDR3 coding DNA: TGTGCCATCAGACCGGGACTAGCGGGGGAGCAAGAGACCCAGTACTTC. This sequence encodes CAIRPGLAGEQETQYF.

CDR3 bases: TGTGCCAGCAGCCCAAAGGCTAGCGGGGTCAATGAGCAGTTCTTC. It specifies CASSPKASGVNEQFF. The chain combines TRBV7-3 with TRBJ2-1, with 9 bases fitting TRBD2. V gave up 5 bases and J gave up 6 bases; unmatched junction bases: 8. The CDR3 is 15 residues long. Germline CDR1 reads SGHTA; CDR2 reads FQGTGA.

This chain uses TRBV30 with TRBJ2-1; possibly TRBD1 for D (6 bases). CDR3 length equals 12 residues. V lost 8 bases and J 10 bases, leaving 18 bases between the germline ends. Looked up from germline, CDR1 is GTSNPN and CDR2 is SVGIG (reference sequence). This CDR3 reads CARSDSMREQFF. CDR3 DNA sequence: TGTGCCCGATCGGACAGTATGAGGGAGCAGTTCTTC. Full variable domain (remainder filled in from reference TRBV30 and TRBJ2-1): SQTIHQWPATLVQPVGSPLSLECTVEGTSNPNLYWYRQAAGRGLQLLFYSVGIGQISSEVPQNLSASRPQDRQFILSSKKLLLSDSGFYLCARSDSMREQFFGPGTRLTVL.

This rearrangement joins TRBV9 to TRBJ1-2; 7 bases line up with TRBD1. After removal of 0 bases from V and 7 bases from J, the junction contained 9 bases not matched to a gene. This CDR3 is built from 15 residues. CDR1 is SGDLS, CDR2 YYNGEE, per germline. The CDR3 loop is CASSVDVRTGPGYTF. CDR3 bases: TGTGCCAGCAGCGTAGATGTTCGGACAGGTCCTGGCTACACCTTC.

The genes are TRBV6-5 and TRBJ1-2; 7 bases fit TRBD1. CDR3 length equals 14 residues. Germline CDR1 MNHEY, CDR2 SVGAGI. V was pared by 2 bases and J by 4 bases, with 4 bases of the junction left unmatched. This CDR3 is CASSYGGQRYGYTF. The DNA for the CDR3 is TGTGCCAGCAGTTACGGGGGACAGCGCTATGGCTACACCTTC.

The rearrangement joins TRBV28 to TRBJ2-7; D is ambiguous. The CDR3 spans 12 residues. Trimming cost V 6 bases and J 0 bases, with 6 bases left between them. Germline V lookup: CDR1 MDHEN, CDR2 SYDVKM. The CDR3 loop reads CASSRGSYEQYF. The CDR3 DNA sequence: TGTGCCAGCAGCCGCGGCTCCTACGAGCAGTACTTC.

The chain combines TRBV2 with TRBJ1-5, with TRBD1 identical over 7 bases. The germline CDR1 and CDR2 sequences are SNHLY and FYNNEI. The trim removed 4 bases at V and 3 bases at J, leaving 3 bases unmatched. The CDR3 has 14 residues. CDR3 loop: CASSGQGDNQPQHF. The CDR3 DNA reads TGTGCCAGCAGTGGACAGGGTGACAATCAGCCCCAGCATTTT.

The rearrangement links TRBV4-2 to TRBJ2-7, with a weak D call TRBD1 (5 bases). The V gene's germline CDR1 is LGHNA and CDR2 YNFKEQ. The CDR3 has 17 residues. V gave up 0 bases and J gave up 3 bases, with 18 bases separating them. Here the CDR3 DNA reads TGTGCCAGCAGCCAAGAATTAAGCGTGACAGCCAACTACGAGCAGTACTTC. It encodes CASSQELSVTANYEQYF.

The gene calls are TRBV5-1 and TRBJ2-2; D possibly corresponds to TRBD1 (5 bases). The V and J ends lost 2 bases and 7 bases respectively, with 9 bases between them. The CDR3 consists of 13 residues. Per the germline V gene, CDR1 is SGHRS and CDR2 is YFSETQ. For the CDR3, the DNA is TGCGCCAGCAGCTTCCAGGGAAACGGGGAGCTGTTTTTT. Translating gives CASSFQGNGELFF.

The V gene is TRBV9, the J gene TRBJ1-2; 11 bases fit TRBD1. V gave up 4 bases and J gave up 1 base; unmatched junction bases: 3. This CDR3 is 15 amino acids long. Germline V gene lookup returns CDR1 SGDLS and CDR2 YYNGEE. In DNA, the CDR3 is TGTGCCAGCAGCCGTGGGACAGGGGGTAACTATGGCTACACCTTC. Amino acids: CASSRGTGGNYGYTF.

The CDR3 bases are TGTGCCAGCAGTTTATCAACAGGGGTTCAAAGTTCACCCCTCCACTTT. This gives the protein CASSLSTGVQSSPLHF. This chain connects TRBV27 to TRBJ1-6; 7 bases are a match to TRBD1. The CDR3 loop spans 16 amino acids. Germline values: CDR1 MNHEY, CDR2 SMNVEV (reference sequence). With V trimmed by 0 bases and J by 9 bases, 8 bases remained unmatched.

V and J are TRBV18 and TRBJ2-1; TRBD2 agrees at 9 bases. Trimming at V came to 1 base and at J to 8 bases, leaving 6 bases not matched to a gene. This CDR3 is 15 amino acids long. Per germline, CDR1 KGHSH and CDR2 LQKENI. This CDR3 is CASSPRAGGSHEQFF. CDR3 nucleotide sequence: TGTGCCAGCTCACCACGGGCGGGGGGGTCGCATGAGCAGTTCTTC.

The chain joins TRBV5-1 to TRBJ1-2; TRBD1 matches 10 bases. This CDR3 has 15 amino acids. With 0 bases clipped from V and 7 bases from J, the junction kept 6 bases outside the gene matches. CDR1 and CDR2 (germline): SGHRS, YFSETQ. CDR3 loop: CASSLDSGTGAGYTF. The CDR3 DNA sequence: TGCGCCAGCAGCTTGGACTCCGGGACAGGGGCTGGCTACACCTTC.

The chain couples TRBV7-2 to TRBJ1-3; 8 bases map to TRBD1. The germline V gene encodes CDR1 SGHTA and CDR2 FQGNSA. Trimming at V came to 5 bases and at J to 0 bases, leaving 6 bases not matched to a gene. The length of the CDR3 is 16 residues. CDR3: CASSRTGQGSGNTIYF. The CDR3 DNA reads as TGTGCCAGCAGCAGAACCGGACAGGGCTCTGGAAACACCATATATTTT.

The CDR3 sequence: CAWSVRGARGYTF. The CDR3 DNA reads as TGTGCCTGGAGTGTACGGGGGGCACGGGGCTACACCTTC. The chain is built from TRBV30 and TRBJ1-2, with D possibly TRBD1 on 6 matching bases. There are 13 residues in the CDR3. Deletions cut 0 bases from V and 8 bases from J, with 13 bases between. CDR1 and CDR2 from the germline V gene are GTSNPN and SVGIG (reference sequence).

This chain joins TRBV7-2 and TRBJ1-5, with D unclear. Germline loops: CDR1 SGHTA, CDR2 FQGNSA. V was pared by 1 base and J by 3 bases, with 13 bases between. This CDR3 spans 16 amino acids. CDR3 in amino acids: CASSLGLGQVNQPQHF. The CDR3 DNA follows: TGTGCCAGCAGCTTAGGGCTTGGTCAGGTCAATCAGCCCCAGCATTTT.

J is TRBJ2-5 and V is TRBV30; D may be TRBD1 (6 bases). Germline V gene data show CDR1 as GTSNPN and CDR2 as SVGIG (reference sequence). This CDR3 contains 17 residues. Trimming removed 3 bases at V and 2 bases at J, with 22 bases between. CDR3 DNA sequence: TGTGCCTGGAGCCCAGTCTCCGGCAGAAGGGGGCAAGAGACCCAGTACTTC. Translated, it gives CAWSPVSGRRGQETQYF.

A word on this clone: This sample also contains other DNA sequences that code for the same CDR3. The chain joins TRBV5-1 to TRBJ2-5; maybe TRBD1 (6 bases). V was pared by 0 bases and J by 2 bases, with 8 bases between. CDR1 and CDR2 (germline): SGHRS, YFSETQ. This CDR3 has 14 amino acids. Here the CDR3 reads CASSLERGQETQYF. The CDR3 nucleotides are TGCGCCAGCAGCTTGGAGAGGGGGCAAGAGACCCAGTACTTC.

The chain joins TRBV9 to TRBJ2-1, with TRBD1 matching 8 bases. The CDR3 extends over 14 amino acids. V lost 3 bases to trimming and J lost 6 bases; unmatched junction nucleotides: 5. Germline assignment: CDR1 SGDLS and CDR2 YYNGEE. For the CDR3, the DNA is TGTGCCAGCAGCGCTGACAGGGGAGGCAATGAGCAGTTCTTC. As protein: CASSADRGGNEQFF.

V gene TRBV7-9 combines with J gene TRBJ2-5, with 11 positions matching TRBD2. CDR1 and CDR2 (germline): SEHNR, FQNEAQ (reference sequence). The CDR3 is made up of 16 amino acids. The trim removed 5 bases at V and 2 bases at J, leaving 7 bases unmatched. CDR3 region: CASSLASGGRQETQYF. CDR3 nucleotides: TGTGCCAGCAGCCTCGCTAGCGGGGGGCGACAAGAGACCCAGTACTTC.

The chain couples TRBV7-9 to TRBJ2-3, with a weak D call TRBD2 (6 bases). The CDR3 length is 18 residues. The V gene's germline CDR1 is SEHNR and CDR2 FQNEAQ (reference sequence). V lost 0 bases, J lost 0 bases, and 16 bases lay in between. CDR3 amino acids: CASSLARAGGASTDTQYF. CDR3 nucleotide sequence: TGTGCCAGCAGCTTAGCAAGGGCCGGGGGTGCTAGCACAGATACGCAGTATTTT.

The chain has TRBV28 and TRBJ1-6; no definite D call. There are 12 residues in the CDR3. V lost 3 bases to trimming and J lost 11 bases, with 8 bases between them. Looked up from germline, CDR1 is MDHEN and CDR2 is SYDVKM. CDR3 in amino acids: CASSFRGTPLHF. In DNA form, the CDR3 reads TGTGCCAGCAGTTTCCGAGGAACACCCCTCCACTTT.

The J gene is TRBJ2-1, the V gene TRBV6-5; 8 nucleotides line up with TRBD1. With 7 bases clipped from V and 5 bases from J, the junction kept 10 bases outside the gene matches. The length of the CDR3 is 15 residues. CDR1 MNHEY and CDR2 SVGAGI come from the germline V gene. CDR3: CASTQGTGKNNEQFF. As DNA, the CDR3 is TGTGCCAGCACGCAAGGGACAGGCAAAAACAATGAGCAGTTCTTC.